These T cell receptor beta chains were read from a single sample in a study of blood T cell repertoires in COVID-19. Assay used: immunoSEQ multiplex PCR; TCRdb lists only in-frame clones, some missing. This table holds around 250,000 clones, more than 75% found once. Sequenced input: peripheral blood. The receptors derive from a woman in her fifties or sixties who had recovered from COVID-19. CDR3s include the opening cysteine and the closing phenylalanine or tryptophan. The D gene is left open where the match is weak. Clone size appears in some rows only: once, few, many, or a class for an expanded clone.

d_call	j_call	clone_size	v_call	cdr3_nt	cdr3_aa
NA	TRBJ1-3	once	TRBV11-2	TGTGCCAGCAGCCCCAAAGCCGCCTATAACTCTGGAAACACCATATATTTT	CASSPKAAYNSGNTIYF
NA	TRBJ2-1	NA	TRBV18	TGTGCCAGCTCATTAAATCGCGGGGTTTACAATGAGCAGTTCTTC	CASSLNRGVYNEQFF
TRBD1	TRBJ2-7	NA	TRBV15	TGTGCCACCAGCAGATTATACGGACAGGGTGGAAACTACGAGCAGTACTTC	CATSRLYGQGGNYEQYF
NA	TRBJ2-3	NA	TRBV6-6	TGTGCCAGCACCCCTCTCGAGGGGGGGCCAACCCATACGCAGTATTTT	CASTPLEGGPTHTQYF
NA	TRBJ1-5	once	TRBV7-2	TGTGCCAGCAGCTTAGCTGGGCCTCATCAGCCCCAGCATTTT	CASSLAGPHQPQHF
TRBD1	TRBJ1-5	many	TRBV7-8	TGTGCCAGCAGCTTGGGACAGGGCCTCAATCAGCCCCAGCATTTT	CASSLGQGLNQPQHF
NA	TRBJ2-7	NA	TRBV2	TGTGCCAGCAGTGATTTGGCAAAGAACTACGAGCAGTACTTC	CASSDLAKNYEQYF
NA	TRBJ1-1	NA	TRBV7-6	TGTGCCAGCAGCTTATGGCAGAACACTGAAGCTTTCTTT	CASSLWQNTEAFF
NA	TRBJ2-7	NA	TRBV9	TGTGCCAGCAGCGCGGCACCGGGACTCGGGCGGAACGAGCAGTACTTC	CASSAAPGLGRNEQYF
TRBD1	TRBJ2-3	NA	TRBV19	TGTGCCAGTACCCGGGACAGGGAATCACCAGATACGCAGTATTTT	CASTRDRESPDTQYF
TRBD1	TRBJ1-4	NA	TRBV3-1/TRBV3-2	TGTGCCAGCAGCCCGGGGGACAGGGGTAATGAAAAACTGTTTTTT	CASSPGDRGNEKLFF
TRBD1	TRBJ2-5	NA	TRBV6-4	TGTGCCAGCAGTGACCGGGACAGGGGAGAGACCCAGTACTTC	CASSDRDRGETQYF
NA	TRBJ2-6	NA	TRBV7-6	TGTGCCGGGGCCAGGGGCGTGGGGGCCAACGTCCTGACTTTC	CAGARGVGANVLTF
NA	TRBJ1-1	NA	TRBV7-2	TGTGCCAGCAGCTTAGATACAGGAACAGATGAAGCTTTCTTT	CASSLDTGTDEAFF
TRBD1	TRBJ2-5	NA	TRBV3-1/TRBV3-2	TGTGCCAGCAGCCCGGGACAGGGTCCTTGGGAGACCCAGTACTTC	CASSPGQGPWETQYF
TRBD1	TRBJ2-4	few	TRBV5-8	TGTGCCAGCAACCACATGACAGGGACAAACATTCAGTACTTC	CASNHMTGTNIQYF
NA	TRBJ2-2	few	TRBV27	TGTGCCAGCAGTTTAAGGGGCCCCTTGGCCGGGGAGCTGTTTTTT	CASSLRGPLAGELFF
NA	TRBJ1-5	NA	TRBV2	TGTGCCAGCCGCTTTGGTGGGGGGGCACAGCAGCCCCAGCATTTT	CASRFGGGAQQPQHF
NA	TRBJ1-1	once	TRBV11-3	TGTGCCAGCAGCTCCAGGGTCTACACTGAAGCTTTCTTT	CASSSRVYTEAFF
TRBD2	TRBJ2-3	NA	TRBV3-1/TRBV3-2	TGTGCCAGCAGCCAAGATTGGGGGAGGGCAGATACGCAGTATTTT	CASSQDWGRADTQYF
TRBD1	TRBJ1-3	NA	TRBV13	TGTGCCAGCAGCTCCCAGGGGGCTTCCTCTGGAAACACCATATATTTT	CASSSQGASSGNTIYF
NA	TRBJ2-2	NA	TRBV2	TGTGCCTCAACGGTCTTAAACACCGGGGAGCTGTTTTTT	CASTVLNTGELFF
NA	TRBJ1-2	NA	TRBV7-2	TGTGCCAGCAGCTTAGGGAGGACAGTCTATTATGGCTACACCTTC	CASSLGRTVYYGYTF
NA	TRBJ1-5	few	TRBV6-6	TGTGCCAGCAGCAACCCGGGGGGTGGCAATCAGCCCCAGCATTTT	CASSNPGGGNQPQHF
TRBD1	TRBJ1-6	NA	TRBV7-6	TGTGCCAGCAGCTCCCGGACAGGGTGGAATTCACCCCTCCACTTT	CASSSRTGWNSPLHF
NA	TRBJ1-5	NA	TRBV7-2	TGTGCCAGCAGCTCGACAGATAGCAATCAGCCCCAGCATTTT	CASSSTDSNQPQHF
TRBD1	TRBJ1-1	NA	TRBV28	TGTTCCTCCGGGACAGGGGGTGAAGCTTTCTTT	CSSGTGGEAFF
NA	TRBJ2-3	NA	TRBV3-1/TRBV3-2	TGTGCCAGCAGCCTTCTAAGGGGAACAGAGACAGATACGCAGTATTTT	CASSLLRGTETDTQYF
TRBD1	TRBJ2-2	few	TRBV14	TGTGCCAGCAGCTCTACAGGGGCCCTACGGAACACCGGGGAGCTGTTTTTT	CASSSTGALRNTGELFF
TRBD1	TRBJ2-7	NA	TRBV5-1	TGCGCCAGCACCCCCGGACAGGCGGGCGCCTACGAGCAGTACTTC	CASTPGQAGAYEQYF
TRBD1	TRBJ2-2	NA	TRBV9	TGTGCCAGCAGCGTATCAGGGGGCCCCGGGGAGCTGTTTTTT	CASSVSGGPGELFF
NA	TRBJ2-7	NA	TRBV7-2	TGTGCCAGCAGCTTGGTGGGCCTGAAAGGCCACGAGCAGTACTTC	CASSLVGLKGHEQYF
NA	TRBJ1-4	NA	TRBV2	TGTGCCAGCAGAGAGGGGGTCGAGACGGAAAAACTGTTTTTT	CASREGVETEKLFF
NA	TRBJ2-2	NA	TRBV9	TGTGCCAGCAGCGTAACGGGGGGCGGTGCCGGGGAGCTGTTTTTT	CASSVTGGGAGELFF
NA	TRBJ2-1	NA	TRBV6-4	TGTGCCAGCAGTGACCGGGGGAGCTCCTACAATGAGCAGTTCTTC	CASSDRGSSYNEQFF
NA	TRBJ2-5	NA	TRBV3-1/TRBV3-2	TGTGCCAGCGGACTGGGATTAGGGGGAGGGGAGACCCAGTACTTC	CASGLGLGGGETQYF
TRBD1	TRBJ2-7	NA	TRBV7-3	TGTGCCAGCAGCCTTTCGACAGGGGCCTACGAGCAGTACTTC	CASSLSTGAYEQYF
NA	TRBJ1-5	once	TRBV28	TGTGCCAGCAGTTCAGGATTTAATCAGCCCCAGCATTTT	CASSSGFNQPQHF
NA	TRBJ1-5	few	TRBV18	TGTGCCAGCTCACCTCTCTCCCGGGGGTACGATCAGCCCCAGCATTTT	CASSPLSRGYDQPQHF
TRBD1	TRBJ1-2	NA	TRBV9	TGTGCCAGCAGCGCCAACCCGACAGGGGGCGCGTATTATGGCTACACCTTC	CASSANPTGGAYYGYTF
NA	TRBJ1-1	NA	TRBV11-2	TGTGCCAGCAGCTTTACCGGGGGAAAAGCTTTCTTT	CASSFTGGKAFF
TRBD2	TRBJ2-1	NA	TRBV27	TGTGCCAGCAGTAATAGCGGGGGGCAGTTCTTC	CASSNSGGQFF
NA	TRBJ2-7	NA	TRBV5-4	TGTGCCAGCAGCTTCAAAGGGGCCTACGAGCAGTACTTC	CASSFKGAYEQYF
NA	TRBJ2-7	NA	TRBV6-2/TRBV6-3	TGTGCCAGCAGTAGCACGGGCCCGACAGCGAAAGCCTACGAGCAGTACTTC	CASSSTGPTAKAYEQYF
TRBD2	TRBJ2-3	NA	TRBV5-4	TGTGCCAGCAGACTAGCGGGGGGGCAAGATACGCAGTATTTT	CASRLAGGQDTQYF
TRBD1	TRBJ2-1	NA	TRBV7-2	TGTGCCAGCAGCCTAGACAGACCGGGACAGGGCTCCTACAATGAGCAGTTCTTC	CASSLDRPGQGSYNEQFF
TRBD2	TRBJ2-1	NA	TRBV25-1	TGTGCCAGCAGTGACCCCTCTAGCGGGGGGGAGGAGCAGTTCTTC	CASSDPSSGGEEQFF
TRBD2	TRBJ2-7	NA	TRBV4-2	TGTGCCAGCAGCCAAGGAACGGGACTAGCGGGGGGGCCTTTGACCTACGAGCAGTACTTC	CASSQGTGLAGGPLTYEQYF
TRBD2	TRBJ2-1	once	TRBV13	TGTGCCAGCCGGGGGCGGGGGGCCTACAATGAGCAGTTCTTC	CASRGRGAYNEQFF
TRBD1	TRBJ2-5	NA	TRBV4-3	TGCGCCAGCAGCCAAGAAAATAGACAGGGAGAGACCCAGTACTTC	CASSQENRQGETQYF
NA	TRBJ1-3	NA	TRBV9	TGTGCCAGCAGCGTACAAGGGGCTGGAAACACCATATATTTT	CASSVQGAGNTIYF
NA	TRBJ1-2	NA	TRBV4-3	TGCGCCAGCAGCCAGAACCCCAACGGGAGGGGCTACACCTTC	CASSQNPNGRGYTF
TRBD1	TRBJ1-6	NA	TRBV10-3	TGTGCCATCAGTGAGTCGCGACAGGGGGATTCACCCCTCCACTTT	CAISESRQGDSPLHF
TRBD1	TRBJ2-5	NA	TRBV19	TGTGCCAGTAGTAGGGACAGGGCTGGAAAGACCCAGTACTTC	CASSRDRAGKTQYF
NA	TRBJ1-3	NA	TRBV9	TGTGCCAGCAGCGTATTGGGGGCAGGATCGCTCGTCCCACTCTCTGGAAACACCATATATTTT	CASSVLGAGSLVPLSGNTIYF
NA	TRBJ1-2	NA	TRBV29-1	TGCAGCGTTGACCCAGGGTCCGGCTATGGCTACACCTTC	CSVDPGSGYGYTF
TRBD1	TRBJ1-4	NA	TRBV28	TGTGCCAGCAGTTTATTGTGGCAGGGGGCAGGTAATGAAAAACTGTTTTTT	CASSLLWQGAGNEKLFF
NA	TRBJ2-2	once	TRBV9	TGTGCCAGCAGCCTCCTAGCCACCGACACCGGGGAGCTGTTTTTT	CASSLLATDTGELFF
NA	TRBJ1-4	NA	TRBV5-1	TGCGCCAGCAGCTTATCGGCAGGGTCAGTGGAAAAACTGTTTTTT	CASSLSAGSVEKLFF